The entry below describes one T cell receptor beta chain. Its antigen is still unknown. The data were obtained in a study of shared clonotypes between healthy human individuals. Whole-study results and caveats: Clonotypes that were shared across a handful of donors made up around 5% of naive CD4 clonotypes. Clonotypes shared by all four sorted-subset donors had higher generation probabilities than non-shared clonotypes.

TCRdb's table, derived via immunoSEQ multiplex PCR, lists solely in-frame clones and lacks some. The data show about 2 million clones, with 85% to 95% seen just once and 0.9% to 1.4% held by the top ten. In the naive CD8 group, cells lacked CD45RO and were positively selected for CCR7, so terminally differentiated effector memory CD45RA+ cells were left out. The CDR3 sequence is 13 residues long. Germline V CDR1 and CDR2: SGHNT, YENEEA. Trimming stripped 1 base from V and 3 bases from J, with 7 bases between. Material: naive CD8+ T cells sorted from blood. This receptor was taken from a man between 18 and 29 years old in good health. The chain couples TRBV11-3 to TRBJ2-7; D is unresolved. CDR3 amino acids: CASSLAGNYEQYF. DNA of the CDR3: TGTGCCAGCAGCTTAGCGGGCAACTACGAGCAGTACTTC.